Following are 27 T cell receptor beta chains from one sample sequenced in a study of neoadjuvant anti-PD-1 for oral cavity cancer (dated by TCRdb to 2020 to 2022). Library method: the immunoSEQ multiplex PCR assay. Here the immuneACCESS table is served through TCRdb, limited to in-frame sequences with V and J called. Missing clones are a known gap in these copies; in checked studies unresolved V genes cover under half, and the rest lacks a known reason. Within this sample are over 65,000 clones, with 86% of them counted one time only. Around 2.6% of the sample rests with the top ten. The time point label of this sample denotes: after neoadjuvant nivolumab, at surgical resection. This material consisted of PBMCs, taken after nivolumab (anti-PD-1) treatment. Every receptor here comes from a person aged 35-79 years with oral cavity squamous cell carcinoma.

This clone was detected only once. This rearrangement joins TRBV11-3 to TRBJ1-6; D remains ambiguous. Germline V gene sequence: CDR1 SGHNT, CDR2 YENEEA. This CDR3 has 13 residues. V lost 2 bases, J lost 6 bases, and 5 bases lay in between. CDR3 in amino acids: CASSLMFNSPLHF. Written as DNA, the CDR3 is TGTGCCAGCAGCTTAATGTTTAATTCACCCCTCCACTTT. The whole variable domain, remainder taken from reference TRBV11-3 and TRBJ1-6, is EAGVVQSPRYKIIEKKQPVAFWCNPISGHNTLYWYLQNLGQGPELLIRYENEEAVDDSQLPKDRFSAERLKGVDSTLKIQPAELGDSAVYLCASSLMFNSPLHFGNGTRLTVT.

The V and J genes are TRBV2 and TRBJ2-3; unclear D gene. This CDR3 comprises 14 residues. The V and J ends lost 1 base and 6 bases respectively, with 11 bases between them. The germline V gene has CDR1 SNHLY and CDR2 FYNNEI. In nucleotides, the CDR3 is TGTGCCAGCAGTGAAGGGGTCGTTAGGGATACGCAGTATTTT. Protein product: CASSEGVVRDTQYF.

This clone was picked up one time. The V gene is TRBV7-9, the J gene TRBJ2-5, with TRBD2 matching over 7 bases. CDR1 and CDR2 (germline): SEHNR, FQNEAQ (reference sequence). The CDR3 runs to 15 residues. After removal of 8 bases from V and 5 bases from J, the junction contained 14 bases not matched to a gene. The CDR3 region is CASPLRAGEEETQYF. The CDR3 bases are TGTGCCAGCCCCTTACGTGCGGGAGAAGAGGAGACCCAGTACTTC.

Here the CDR3 reads CASSPNGTSDYNEQFF. The CDR3 region has the DNA TGTGCCAGCAGCCCAAACGGGACTAGCGATTACAATGAGCAGTTCTTC. The rearrangement links TRBV7-4 to TRBJ2-1, with 10 nucleotides matching TRBD2. Germline-derived CDR1 and CDR2 are SGHVT and SQSDAQ. This CDR3 has 16 amino acids. V lost 5 bases and J lost 4; bases outside the gene matches: 8.

This clone was observed once. This chain links TRBV28 with TRBJ1-1, with 10 bases aligning to TRBD1. V lost 6 bases, J lost 11 bases, and 9 bases stayed unmatched. The CDR3 contains 13 residues. Germline lookup yields CDR1 MDHEN and CDR2 SYDVKM. The CDR3 spells CASSWGGGQGAFF. The CDR3, as DNA: TGTGCCAGCAGCTGGGGAGGGGGACAGGGGGCTTTCTTT.

This clone was seen more than once but under ten times. The chain combines TRBV6-4 with TRBJ2-3; D may be TRBD2 (5 bases). In germline, CDR1 is MRHNA, CDR2 SNTAGT. V lost 0 bases and J lost 2, with 15 bases in between. CDR3 length: 17 residues. The chain's CDR3 is CASSDSKEGAHTDTQYF. The CDR3 DNA reads TGTGCCAGCAGTGACTCGAAAGAGGGAGCCCACACAGATACGCAGTATTTT.

The chain combines TRBV6-6 with TRBJ2-7; D is unresolved. The germline V gene encodes CDR1 MNHNY and CDR2 SVGAGI (reference sequence). V lost 6 bases and J 2 bases, leaving 5 bases between the germline ends. This CDR3 has 11 residues. In DNA, the CDR3 is TGTGCCAGCAGGATCGCCTACGAGCAGTACTTC. Its translation: CASRIAYEQYF.

The V gene is TRBV7-6, the J gene TRBJ2-7; D uncertain. The V gene's germline CDR1 is SGHVS and CDR2 FNYEAQ. V was cut by 3 bases and J by 6 bases, with 12 bases left in between. The CDR3 runs 13 residues. The CDR3 DNA reads as TGTGCCAGCAGCTTCCAGGAGTCGGGCGAGCAGTACTTC. As protein: CASSFQESGEQYF. Variable domain in full (rest from reference TRBV7-6 and TRBJ2-7): GAGVSQSPRYKVTKRGQDVALRCDPISGHVSLYWYRQALGQGPEFLTYFNYEAQQDKSGLPNDRFSAERPEGSISTLTIQRTEQRDSAMYRCASSFQESGEQYFGPGTRLTVT.

The chain links TRBV28 to TRBJ1-1, with a possible D match to TRBD1 (5 bases). The V end was cut by 7 bases, the J end by 2 bases, with 14 bases between. The CDR3 has 14 amino acids. Germline CDR1 reads MDHEN; CDR2 reads SYDVKM. In nucleotides, the CDR3 is TGTGCCAGCACTCTTGGGGGGAGTAACACTGAAGCTTTCTTT. Its translation is CASTLGGSNTEAFF.

The V gene is TRBV7-8, the J gene TRBJ2-7, with TRBD2 matching over 9 bases. The CDR3 is 14 amino acids. Unmatched junction bases numbered 5, after V lost 7 bases and J lost 1 base. Germline CDR1 and CDR2: SGHVS and FQNEAQ. The CDR3 is CASTRAGGSYEQYF. The CDR3 coding sequence is TGTGCCAGCACGAGAGCGGGAGGTTCCTACGAGCAGTACTTC.

This chain uses TRBV5-1 with TRBJ1-1; TRBD1 is a possible D gene (5 bases). Germline V CDR1 and CDR2: SGHRS, YFSETQ. CDR3 size: 13 residues. V lost 2 bases and J lost 1, with 6 bases in between. CDR3 sequence (DNA): TGCGCCAGCAGCTTCGGGGGGAACACTGAAGCTTTCTTT. This codes for CASSFGGNTEAFF. Full variable domain (rest looked up from reference TRBV5-1 and TRBJ1-1): KAGVTQTPRYLIKTRGQQVTLSCSPISGHRSVSWYQQTPGQGLQFLFEYFSETQRNKGNFPGRFSGRQFSNSRSEMNVSTLELGDSALYLCASSFGGNTEAFFGQGTRLTVV.

This clone was recorded a few times. The chain joins TRBV19 to TRBJ1-2; a weak D match, TRBD1 (5 bases). The CDR3 is made up of 12 amino acids. The germline CDR1 and CDR2 sequences are LNHDA and SQIVND (reference sequence). With 3 bases removed from V and 7 bases from J, the gap between germline ends came to 9 bases. The CDR3: CASSIRGGGYTF. In DNA, the CDR3 is TGTGCCAGTAGTATTAGGGGTGGTGGCTACACCTTC.

This clone was observed a handful of times. The V and J genes are TRBV27 and TRBJ1-4; D not resolved. Looked up from germline, CDR1 is MNHEY and CDR2 is SMNVEV (reference sequence). The CDR3 is 14 amino acids. Trimming pared 6 bases from V and 4 bases from J, leaving 12 bases between. CDR3 nucleotide sequence: TGTGCCAGCAGCCTGACGGGAATTAATGAAAAACTGTTTTTT. It codes for CASSLTGINEKLFF.

The rearrangement joins TRBV5-1 to TRBJ2-3; D unresolved. V dropped 4 bases and J dropped 1 base, with 4 bases sitting between them. There are 12 residues in the CDR3. Germline V gives CDR1 SGHRS, CDR2 YFSETQ. This CDR3 is CASSGGTDTQYF. Here the CDR3 DNA reads TGCGCCAGCAGCGGGGGCACAGATACGCAGTATTTT. Drawing the rest from reference TRBV5-1 and TRBJ2-3, the complete variable domain is KAGVTQTPRYLIKTRGQQVTLSCSPISGHRSVSWYQQTPGQGLQFLFEYFSETQRNKGNFPGRFSGRQFSNSRSEMNVSTLELGDSALYLCASSGGTDTQYFGPGTRLTVL.

The rearrangement uses TRBV7-9 and TRBJ2-7; the D call may be TRBD1 or TRBD2 (5 bases each). Germline loops: CDR1 SEHNR, CDR2 FQNEAQ (reference sequence). CDR3 length: 12 residues. V was pared by 8 bases and J by 3 bases, with 11 bases between. Here the CDR3 reads CASGDLSYEQYF. For the CDR3, the DNA is TGTGCCAGCGGGGACCTCAGCTACGAGCAGTACTTC.

A single count supports this clone. The chain combines TRBV4-1 with TRBJ2-3; 7 nucleotides line up with TRBD2. This CDR3 is 17 amino acids long. Germline V gives CDR1 MGHRA, CDR2 YSYEKL. After removal of 3 bases from V and 0 bases from J, the junction contained 9 bases not matched to a gene. CDR3 in DNA: TGCGCCAGCAGCCACCCTGTAGCGGGTTCTAGCACAGATACGCAGTATTTT. Translating it yields CASSHPVAGSSTDTQYF.

This clone was found once. This chain links TRBV9 with TRBJ1-2; D ambiguous. The CDR3 runs 14 residues. The germline V gene encodes CDR1 SGDLS and CDR2 YYNGEE. Trimming shortened V by 0 bases and J by 1 base, and 7 bases separated the two germline ends. The chain's CDR3 is CASSVGSVNYGYTF. The CDR3 coding sequence is TGTGCCAGCAGCGTAGGTAGCGTTAACTATGGCTACACCTTC.

The chain combines TRBV27 with TRBJ1-5; 8 bases agree with TRBD1. CDR1 and CDR2 from the germline V gene are MNHEY and SMNVEV (reference sequence). The CDR3 is 14 residues long. V trimming: 5 bases; J trimming: 9 bases; junction bases outside the gene matches: 9. CDR3 DNA sequence: TGTGCCAGCAGTCCCGACAGGGGCTCGGGGCCCCAGCATTTT. Its protein is CASSPDRGSGPQHF.

The chain links TRBV6-1 to TRBJ1-2, with unresolved D. This CDR3 is 14 amino acids long. V gave up 7 bases and J gave up 5 bases, with 17 bases separating them. CDR1 MNHNS and CDR2 SASEGT come from the germline V gene. In nucleotides, the CDR3 is TGTGCCAGCACCCCTTCAGGTGGAAGTTATGGCTACACCTTC. It translates to CASTPSGGSYGYTF.

The gene calls are TRBV2 and TRBJ1-2, with 8 bases lining up with TRBD1. Germline V CDR1 and CDR2: SNHLY, FYNNEI. The ends lost 2 bases at V and 8 bases at J; junction bases unmatched: 19. This CDR3 is 18 amino acids long. This chain's CDR3 is CASSERVGQAISSPGYTF. The CDR3 coding sequence is TGTGCCAGCAGTGAAAGGGTGGGACAGGCTATATCCTCGCCGGGCTACACCTTC.

The V call is TRBV4-1, the J call TRBJ2-7; the D is unclear. Trimming removed 5 bases at V and 3 bases at J, with 26 bases between. The V gene's germline CDR1 is MGHRA and CDR2 YSYEKL. The CDR3 consists of 18 residues. In DNA form, the CDR3 reads TGCGCCAGCAGCGCACGCTTTCACCCAGGCGGTAACGACTACGAGCAGTACTTC. It is translated as CASSARFHPGGNDYEQYF.

The chain joins TRBV28 to TRBJ1-2, with D possibly being TRBD1 (6 bases). Germline V gene data show CDR1 as MDHEN and CDR2 as SYDVKM. This CDR3 is 12 amino acids long. The germline V and J ends were trimmed by 8 bases and 7 bases, with 14 bases remaining between them. CDR3 region: CASWGGKFGYTF. The DNA for the CDR3 is TGTGCCAGCTGGGGGGGCAAATTTGGCTACACCTTC.

The chain couples TRBV6-5 to TRBJ1-1, with D hard to call. Trimming shortened V by 3 bases and J by 11 bases, and 19 bases separated the two germline ends. The CDR3 has 14 amino acids. Germline CDR1 and CDR2: MNHEY and SVGAGI. DNA of the CDR3: TGTGCCAGCAGTTATTTGGTCTCCGGGGATTTCGCTTTCTTT. Encoded protein: CASSYLVSGDFAFF.

The chain links TRBV6-1 to TRBJ2-5, with D unresolved. Gene TRBJ2-7 matches the end of the DNA better, so the J call may be wrong. Germline CDR1 is MNHNS and CDR2 is SASEGT. The CDR3 totals 12 residues. CDR3 amino acids: CASSEHLYEQYF. In nucleotides, the CDR3 is TGTGCCAGCAGTGAACATCTCTACGAGCAGTACTTC.

This chain joins TRBV19 and TRBJ1-1; D might be TRBD1 (5 bases). The ends were cut back, 7 bases at V and 4 bases at J, with 19 bases in the middle. CDR3 length: 15 residues. Germline CDR1 is LNHDA and CDR2 is SQIVND (reference sequence). The CDR3 reads CASIDRGGAGTEAFF. DNA for the CDR3: TGTGCCAGTATCGACAGAGGTGGGGCGGGCACTGAAGCTTTCTTT. Using reference TRBV19 and TRBJ1-1 for the parts outside the CDR3, the full variable domain is DGGITQSPKYLFRKEGQNVTLSCEQNLNHDAMYWYRQDPGQGLRLIYYSQIVNDFQKGDIAEGYSVSREKKESFPLTVTSAQKNPTAFYLCASIDRGGAGTEAFFGQGTRLTVV.

The chain links TRBV27 to TRBJ1-5; unclear D gene. CDR3 size: 16 residues. In germline, CDR1 is MNHEY, CDR2 SMNVEV (reference sequence). V was cut by 6 bases and J by 5 bases, with 20 bases left in between. The CDR3 region is CASSQTRNTKYQPQHF. The CDR3, as DNA: TGTGCCAGCAGCCAAACTAGGAACACGAAATATCAGCCCCAGCATTTT.

The chain couples TRBV7-2 to TRBJ2-7, with 7 bases aligning to TRBD2. V shed 5 bases, J shed 5 bases, and the junction held 12 bases outside the gene matches. Germline CDR1 SGHTA, CDR2 FQGNSA. This CDR3 spans 15 amino acids. As DNA, the CDR3 is TGTGCCAGCAGCAGGAGAAGCGGGATATTCGACGAGCAGTACTTC. It encodes CASSRRSGIFDEQYF.